The TCR beta chain described here comes from a study of blood T cells in healthy people across ages. It was with a sample-barcoded 5' primer and a J-beta primer mix that a second PCR of about 6 to 12 cycles was run. TCRdb re-called the 5' RACE reads with MiXCR, one entry per CDR3 protein. Among 1,100,000 or so distinct CDR3 sequences listed, 40% to 45% were seen once. The receptor was derived from a woman aged 55 to 70 in good health. Material: blood.

Here the CDR3 DNA reads TGTGCCAGCAGCTTAAATCCGGGACTACCTTTCGAGCAGTACTTC. Amino acids: CASSLNPGLPFEQYF. The chain uses TRBV7-3 and TRBJ2-7; 7 bases agree with TRBD2. After removal of 1 base from V and 6 bases from J, the junction contained 9 bases not matched to a gene. The germline gives CDR1 SGHTA, CDR2 FQGTGA. This CDR3 has 15 residues.